The T cell receptor (beta chain) under discussion was sequenced for a study of shared clonotypes between healthy human individuals. Study-level points and caveats: Represented diversity (both genetic and exposure-history) was limited by the small number of donors. Clonotype sharing across donors was expected to vary with sequencing depth.

Germline V gene data show CDR1 as SNHLY and CDR2 as FYNNEI. The length of the CDR3 is 12 residues. The V gene lost 10 bases and the J gene lost 3 bases, with 13 bases spanning the gap. Unsorted samples drew genomic DNA from tens of millions of PBMCs. Comments on this clone: Its antigen is unknown.

Genomic DNA (from each subset) was split evenly across several immunoSEQ plates. Data came from immunoSEQ multiplex PCR; TCRdb stores just in-frame clones and leaves some out. The table records 400,000 to 600,000 clones, about three quarters of them present only once. The chain has TRBV2 and TRBJ2-7; TRBD1 is a possible D gene (6 bases). Sequences were obtained from PBMCs. This receptor was identified in a woman aged 40 to 50 in good health. Some clones in this sample may be carry-over from other donors' samples. The CDR3 DNA reads as TGTGCCATCCTCGACAGGCGCTACGAGCAGTACTTC. This translates into CAILDRRYEQYF.